This is a list of T cell receptor beta chains from one sample in a study of blood T cells in healthy people across ages. From the 5' RACE reads, TCRdb called clonotypes with MiXCR, one entry per CDR3 protein. The repertoire has around 1.5 million distinct CDR3 sequences, about 32% of them found once; the top ten carry around 11%. The source material was blood. Source of these receptors: a woman younger than 45 in good health. CDR3s include the opening cysteine and the closing phenylalanine or tryptophan. A D gene is named only where the DNA matches it firmly. Some rows mark clone size as missing; the rest say once, few, many or name a class of expanded clone.

clone size	V gene	D gene	J gene	CDR3 DNA	CDR3 protein
few	TRBV3-1	NA	TRBJ2-3	TGTGCCAGCAGCCACAGCGGTAGGGGAGATACGCAGTATTTT	CASSHSGRGDTQYF
NA	TRBV7-9	NA	TRBJ1-1	TGTGCCAGCAGCTTTTACCGGGGAGTTGACACTGAAGCTTTCTTT	CASSFYRGVDTEAFF
many	TRBV24-1	NA	TRBJ2-3	TGTGCCACCAGGGGAGGTTACACAGATACGCAGTATTTT	CATRGGYTDTQYF
few	TRBV5-1	NA	TRBJ2-6	TGCGCCAGCAGCTTGGACGGGCCTGGGGCCAACGTCCTGACTTTC	CASSLDGPGANVLTF
many	TRBV29-1	TRBD1	TRBJ1-2	TGCAGCGTTGACGATCACGCAGGGGGTGGTGACTATGGCTACACCTTC	CSVDDHAGGGDYGYTF
NA	TRBV20-1	TRBD1	TRBJ1-5	TGCAGTGCTAGAGGAGCACAGGGGGACAGTAGCAATCAGCCCCAGCATTTT	CSARGAQGDSSNQPQHF
NA	TRBV28	NA	TRBJ2-5	TGTGCCAGCAGTTTCTTGACGGGAAAAGAGACCCAGTACTTC	CASSFLTGKETQYF
few	TRBV2	TRBD2	TRBJ2-1	TGTGCCAGCAGTGTGGGACTAGTAGGGGGCAATGAGCAGTTCTTC	CASSVGLVGGNEQFF
few	TRBV20-1	TRBD2	TRBJ2-3	TGCAGTGCTAGAGACGGGACTAGCGGCACAGATACGCAGTATTTT	CSARDGTSGTDTQYF
few	TRBV5-4	TRBD2	TRBJ2-1	TGTGCCAGCAGTCGGGGGACTAGCGGCAATGAGCAGTTCTTC	CASSRGTSGNEQFF
few	TRBV4-1	TRBD2	TRBJ2-1	TGCGCCAGCAGCCACCCCCCCCCGGAGGTAGCGGGACGTTTCTCCTACAATGAGCAGTTCTTC	CASSHPPPEVAGRFSYNEQFF
few	TRBV5-1	TRBD1	TRBJ2-7	TGCGCCGGCAGCTTACAACAGGGGGGCTACGAGCAGTACTTC	CAGSLQQGGYEQYF
NA	TRBV5-1	NA	TRBJ2-7	TGCGCCAGCAGCTTGGTTGGGGATCGGGAGCAGTACTTC	CASSLVGDREQYF
NA	TRBV7-9	NA	TRBJ2-4	TGTGCCAGCAGCTCAGACACAACTGCCAAAAACATTCAGTACTTC	CASSSDTTAKNIQYF
few	TRBV7-9	NA	TRBJ1-1	TGTGCCAGCAGCTCAGATCTCCAGAAGAACACTGAAGCTTTCTTT	CASSSDLQKNTEAFF
NA	TRBV7-2	NA	TRBJ1-1	TGTGCCAGCAGATATGGGGGCTGGACTGAAGCTTTCTTT	CASRYGGWTEAFF
NA	TRBV20-1	TRBD1	TRBJ1-1	TGCAGTGCCAAACAGGGGGATACTGAAGCTTTCTTT	CSAKQGDTEAFF
NA	TRBV6-2/TRBV6-3	NA	TRBJ1-5	TGTGCCAGCAGTGACTCGACAAGGGGGAATCAGCCCCAGCATTTT	CASSDSTRGNQPQHF
NA	TRBV7-3	NA	TRBJ2-5	TGTGCCAGCAGCTCCCTCCCAGGGGGGGAAGAGACCCAGTACTTC	CASSSLPGGEETQYF
few	TRBV20-1	TRBD2	TRBJ2-5	TGCAGTGCTACCCTCGGACTAGCGGAGATCCAAGAGACCCAGTACTTC	CSATLGLAEIQETQYF
NA	TRBV30	TRBD2	TRBJ2-2	TGTGCCTGGAGTCCGGGACTAGGGTACACCGGGGAGCTGTTTTTT	CAWSPGLGYTGELFF
NA	TRBV5-1	TRBD1	TRBJ2-7	TGCGCCAGCAGCTTTGGACAGGGGCGTGGATATTTCTCCTACGAGCAGTACTTC	CASSFGQGRGYFSYEQYF
NA	TRBV20-1	TRBD2	TRBJ2-5	TGCAGTGCTAGAGATGGGGCGGGGGGGCTTTTATGGCAAGAGACCCAGTACTTC	CSARDGAGGLLWQETQYF
NA	TRBV7-3	NA	TRBJ2-7	TGTGCCAGCAGCTCAGACGGAAACTACGAGCAGTACTTC	CASSSDGNYEQYF
NA	TRBV24-1	TRBD2	TRBJ2-7	TGTGCCACCAGTGATTTGAGCGGGGCTTCCTCCTACGAGCAGTACTTC	CATSDLSGASSYEQYF
NA	TRBV30	NA	TRBJ2-7	TGTGCCTGGAGCCAAGGGACCGGGAACGAGCAGTACTTC	CAWSQGTGNEQYF
few	TRBV6-2/TRBV6-3	TRBD2	TRBJ2-2	TGTGCCAGCAGTTACTCGACTAGCGGGGGCCGAACATTCGGGGAGCTGTTTTTT	CASSYSTSGGRTFGELFF